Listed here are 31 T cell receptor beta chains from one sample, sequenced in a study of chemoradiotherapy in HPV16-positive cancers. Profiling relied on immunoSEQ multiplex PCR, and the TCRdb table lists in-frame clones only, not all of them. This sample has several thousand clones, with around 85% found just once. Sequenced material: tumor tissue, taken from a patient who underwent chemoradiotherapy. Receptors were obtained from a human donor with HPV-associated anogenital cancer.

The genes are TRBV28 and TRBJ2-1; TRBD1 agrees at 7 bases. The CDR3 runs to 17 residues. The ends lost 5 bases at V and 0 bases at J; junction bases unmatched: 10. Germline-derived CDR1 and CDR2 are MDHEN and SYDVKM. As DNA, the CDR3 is TGTGCCAGCAGTAGGACAGGATCTTTGAGCTCCTACAATGAGCAGTTCTTC. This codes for CASSRTGSLSSYNEQFF.

For the CDR3, the DNA is TGTGCCAGCAGCTTAGACTGGACAGCGATTAACTATGGCTACACCTTC. It yields the protein CASSLDWTAINYGYTF. V is TRBV7-9 and J is TRBJ1-2; TRBD1 might be the D (6 bases). Trimming pared 1 base from V and 1 base from J, leaving 13 bases between. Germline assignment: CDR1 SEHNR and CDR2 FQNEAQ (reference sequence). The CDR3 is 16 residues long.

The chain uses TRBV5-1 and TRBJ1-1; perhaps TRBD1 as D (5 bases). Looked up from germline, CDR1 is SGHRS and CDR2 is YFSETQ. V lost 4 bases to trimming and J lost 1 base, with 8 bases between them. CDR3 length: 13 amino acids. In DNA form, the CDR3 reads TGCGCCAGCAGCATCGGACAGAACACTGAAGCTTTCTTT. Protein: CASSIGQNTEAFF.

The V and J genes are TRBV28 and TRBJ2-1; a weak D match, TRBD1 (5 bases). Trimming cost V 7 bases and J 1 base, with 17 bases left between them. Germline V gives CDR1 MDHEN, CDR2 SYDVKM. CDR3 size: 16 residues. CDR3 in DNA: TGTGCCAGCACTAGGTGGGGTCCAGGGTCCTACAATGAGCAGTTCTTC. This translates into CASTRWGPGSYNEQFF. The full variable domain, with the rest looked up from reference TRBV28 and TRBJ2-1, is DVKVTQSSRYLVKRTGEKVFLECVQDMDHENMFWYRQDPGLGLRLIYFSYDVKMKEKGDIPEGYSVSREKKERFSLILESASTNQTSMYLCASTRWGPGSYNEQFFGPGTRLTVL.

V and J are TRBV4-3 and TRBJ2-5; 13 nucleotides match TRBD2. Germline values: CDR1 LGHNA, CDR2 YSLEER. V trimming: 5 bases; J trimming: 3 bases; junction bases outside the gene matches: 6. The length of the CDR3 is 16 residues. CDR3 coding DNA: TGCGCCAGCAGCGTTCGACTAGCGGGGGGAGAAGAGACCCAGTACTTC. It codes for CASSVRLAGGEETQYF.

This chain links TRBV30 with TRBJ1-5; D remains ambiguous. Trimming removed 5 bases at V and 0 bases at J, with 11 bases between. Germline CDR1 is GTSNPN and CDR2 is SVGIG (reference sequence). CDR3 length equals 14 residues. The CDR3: CAWDRSDSNQPQHF. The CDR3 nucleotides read TGTGCCTGGGATCGCTCTGATAGCAATCAGCCCCAGCATTTT.

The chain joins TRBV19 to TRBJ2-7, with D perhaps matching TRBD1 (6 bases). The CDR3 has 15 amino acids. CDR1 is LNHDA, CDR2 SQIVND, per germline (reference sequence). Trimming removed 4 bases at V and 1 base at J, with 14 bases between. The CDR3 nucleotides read TGTGCCAGTAGTACCCCAGACAGGCCGTCCTACGAGCAGTACTTC. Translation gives CASSTPDRPSYEQYF.

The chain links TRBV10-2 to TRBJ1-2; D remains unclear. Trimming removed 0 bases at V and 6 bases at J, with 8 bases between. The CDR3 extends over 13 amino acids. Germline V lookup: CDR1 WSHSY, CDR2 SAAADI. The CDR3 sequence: CASSESRPNGYTF. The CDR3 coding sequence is TGCGCCAGCAGTGAGTCAAGGCCAAATGGCTACACCTTC.

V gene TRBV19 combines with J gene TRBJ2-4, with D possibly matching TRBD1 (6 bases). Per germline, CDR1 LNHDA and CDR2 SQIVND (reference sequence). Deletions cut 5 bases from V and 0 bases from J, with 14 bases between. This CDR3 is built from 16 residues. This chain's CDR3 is CASSLYRDAAKNIQYF. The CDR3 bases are TGTGCCAGTAGTCTCTACAGGGACGCAGCCAAAAACATTCAGTACTTC.

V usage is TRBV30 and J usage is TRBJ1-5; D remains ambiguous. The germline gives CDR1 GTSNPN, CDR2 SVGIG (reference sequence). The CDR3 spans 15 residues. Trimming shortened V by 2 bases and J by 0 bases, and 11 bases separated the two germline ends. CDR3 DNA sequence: TGTGCCTGGAGTCGGGCAGCATTTAGCAATCAGCCCCAGCATTTT. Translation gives CAWSRAAFSNQPQHF.

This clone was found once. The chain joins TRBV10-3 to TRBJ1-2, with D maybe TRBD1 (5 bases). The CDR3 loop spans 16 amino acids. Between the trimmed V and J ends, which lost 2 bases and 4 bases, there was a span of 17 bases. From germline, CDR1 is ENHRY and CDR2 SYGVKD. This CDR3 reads CAISEGPGLSPYGYTF. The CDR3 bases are TGTGCCATCAGTGAGGGGCCGGGGCTGAGTCCCTATGGCTACACCTTC.

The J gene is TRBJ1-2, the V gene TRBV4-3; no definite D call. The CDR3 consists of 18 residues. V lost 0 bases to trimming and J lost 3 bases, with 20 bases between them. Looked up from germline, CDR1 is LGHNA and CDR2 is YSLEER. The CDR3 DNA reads TGCGCCAGCAGCCAAGATCCTATTTTAGCAGCCGGGGACTATGGCTACACCTTC. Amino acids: CASSQDPILAAGDYGYTF.

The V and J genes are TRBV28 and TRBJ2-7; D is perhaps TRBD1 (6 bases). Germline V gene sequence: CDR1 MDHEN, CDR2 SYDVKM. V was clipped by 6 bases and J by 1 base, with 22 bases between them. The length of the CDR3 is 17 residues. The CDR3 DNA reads TGTGCCAGCAGCAACTGCCCCCATGGGACAAATTCCTACGAGCAGTACTTC. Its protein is CASSNCPHGTNSYEQYF.

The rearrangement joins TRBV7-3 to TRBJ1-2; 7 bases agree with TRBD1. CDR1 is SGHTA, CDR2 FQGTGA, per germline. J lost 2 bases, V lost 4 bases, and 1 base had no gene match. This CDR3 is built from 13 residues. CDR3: CASSSGQNYGYTF. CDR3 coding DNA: TGTGCCAGCAGCTCGGGACAGAACTATGGCTACACCTTC.

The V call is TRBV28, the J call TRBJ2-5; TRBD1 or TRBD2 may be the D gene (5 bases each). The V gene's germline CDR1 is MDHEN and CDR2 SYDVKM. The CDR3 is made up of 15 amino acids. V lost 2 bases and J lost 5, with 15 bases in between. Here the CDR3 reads CASSLGGREMETQYF. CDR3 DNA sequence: TGTGCCAGCAGTTTAGGGGGTAGAGAGATGGAGACCCAGTACTTC.

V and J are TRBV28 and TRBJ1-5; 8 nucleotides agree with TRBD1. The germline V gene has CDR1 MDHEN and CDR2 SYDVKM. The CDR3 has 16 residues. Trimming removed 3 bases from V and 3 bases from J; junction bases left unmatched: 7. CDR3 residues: CASSLQGAGYNQPQHF. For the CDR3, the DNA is TGTGCCAGCAGTTTGCAGGGGGCGGGATACAATCAGCCCCAGCATTTT.

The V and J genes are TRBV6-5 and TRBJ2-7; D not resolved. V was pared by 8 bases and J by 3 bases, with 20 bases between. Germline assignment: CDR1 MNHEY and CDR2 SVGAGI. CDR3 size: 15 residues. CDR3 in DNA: TGTGCCAGCGGCTATCCCTACCCGACATACTACGAGCAGTACTTC. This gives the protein CASGYPYPTYYEQYF.

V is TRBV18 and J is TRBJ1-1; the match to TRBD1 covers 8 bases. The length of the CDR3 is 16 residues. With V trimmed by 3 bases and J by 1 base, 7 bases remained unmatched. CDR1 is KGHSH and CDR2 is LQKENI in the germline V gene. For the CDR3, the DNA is TGTGCCAGCTCACCCTCTAGAGGACAGGGGAACACTGAAGCTTTCTTT. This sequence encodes CASSPSRGQGNTEAFF.

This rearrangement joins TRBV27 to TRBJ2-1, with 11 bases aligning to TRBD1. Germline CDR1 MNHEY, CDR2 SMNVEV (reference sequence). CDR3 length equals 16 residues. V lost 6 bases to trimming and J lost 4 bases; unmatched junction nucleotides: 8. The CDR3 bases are TGTGCCAGCAGCCCTTTGGACAGGGGGCATTACAATGAGCAGTTCTTC. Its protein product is CASSPLDRGHYNEQFF.

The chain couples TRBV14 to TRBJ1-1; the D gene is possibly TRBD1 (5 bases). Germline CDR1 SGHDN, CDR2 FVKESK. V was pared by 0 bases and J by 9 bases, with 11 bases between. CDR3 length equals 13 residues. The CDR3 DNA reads TGTGCCAGCAGCCAAGATTCGCGACAGCAAGCTTTCTTT. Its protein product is CASSQDSRQQAFF.

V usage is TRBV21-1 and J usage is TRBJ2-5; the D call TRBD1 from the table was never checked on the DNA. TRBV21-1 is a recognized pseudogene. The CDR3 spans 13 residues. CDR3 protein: CASSKDRGETQYF. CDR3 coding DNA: TGTGCCAGCAGCAAAGACAGGGGCGAGACCCAGTACTTC.

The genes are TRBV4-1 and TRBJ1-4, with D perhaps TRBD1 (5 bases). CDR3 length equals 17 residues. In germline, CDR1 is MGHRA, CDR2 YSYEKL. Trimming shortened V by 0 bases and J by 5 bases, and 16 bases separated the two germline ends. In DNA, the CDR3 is TGCGCCAGCAGCCAAGACCCCAGGGAAGCTTTAAATGAAAAACTGTTTTTT. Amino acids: CASSQDPREALNEKLFF.

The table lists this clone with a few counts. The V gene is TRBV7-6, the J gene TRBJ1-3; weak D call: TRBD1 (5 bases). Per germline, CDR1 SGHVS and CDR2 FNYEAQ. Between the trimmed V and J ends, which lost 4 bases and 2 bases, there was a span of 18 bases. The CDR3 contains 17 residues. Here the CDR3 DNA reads TGTGCCAGCAGCTCTCGGGACGGAAATCTTCCTGGAAACACCATATATTTT. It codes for CASSSRDGNLPGNTIYF.

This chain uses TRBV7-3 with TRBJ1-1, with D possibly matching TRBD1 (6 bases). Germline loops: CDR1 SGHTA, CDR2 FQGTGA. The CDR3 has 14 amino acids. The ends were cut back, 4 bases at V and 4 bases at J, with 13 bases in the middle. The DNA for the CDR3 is TGTGCCAGCAGCTCACAGGGAGGGGGCACTGAAGCTTTCTTT. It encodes CASSSQGGGTEAFF.

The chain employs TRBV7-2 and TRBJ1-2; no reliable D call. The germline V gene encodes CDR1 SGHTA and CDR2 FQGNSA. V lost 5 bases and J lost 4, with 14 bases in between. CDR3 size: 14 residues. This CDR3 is CASSLGGLSYGYTF. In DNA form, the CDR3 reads TGTGCCAGCAGCCTGGGAGGGCTGTCCTATGGCTACACCTTC. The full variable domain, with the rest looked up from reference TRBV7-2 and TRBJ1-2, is GAGVSQSPSNKVTEKGKDVELRCDPISGHTALYWYRQSLGQGLEFLIYFQGNSAPDKSGLPSDRFSAERTGGSVSTLTIQRTQQEDSAVYLCASSLGGLSYGYTFGSGTRLTVV.

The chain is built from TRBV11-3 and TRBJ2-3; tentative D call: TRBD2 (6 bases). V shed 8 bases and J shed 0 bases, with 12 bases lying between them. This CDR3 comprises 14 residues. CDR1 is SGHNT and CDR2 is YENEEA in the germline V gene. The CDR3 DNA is TGTGCCAGCTCAACTAGCTCGAGCACAGATACGCAGTATTTT. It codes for CASSTSSSTDTQYF.

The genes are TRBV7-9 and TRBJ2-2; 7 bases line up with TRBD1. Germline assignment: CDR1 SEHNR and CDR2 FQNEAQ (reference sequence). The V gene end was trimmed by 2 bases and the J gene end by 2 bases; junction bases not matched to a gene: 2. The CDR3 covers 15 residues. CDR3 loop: CASSLQGVNTGELFF. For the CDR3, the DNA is TGTGCCAGCAGCTTACAGGGGGTTAACACCGGGGAGCTGTTTTTT.

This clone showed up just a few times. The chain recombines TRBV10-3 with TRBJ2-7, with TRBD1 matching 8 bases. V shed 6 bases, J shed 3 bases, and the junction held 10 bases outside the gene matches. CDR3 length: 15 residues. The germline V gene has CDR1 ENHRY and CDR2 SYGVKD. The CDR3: CAISFAGTGRYEQYF. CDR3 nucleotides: TGTGCCATCAGCTTTGCCGGGACAGGACGCTACGAGCAGTACTTC.

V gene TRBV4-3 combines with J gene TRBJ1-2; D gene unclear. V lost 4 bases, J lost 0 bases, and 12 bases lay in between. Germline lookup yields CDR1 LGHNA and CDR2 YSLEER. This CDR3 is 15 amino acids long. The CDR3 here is CASSPARVPNYGYTF. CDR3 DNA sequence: TGCGCCAGCAGCCCTGCAAGGGTTCCTAACTATGGCTACACCTTC.

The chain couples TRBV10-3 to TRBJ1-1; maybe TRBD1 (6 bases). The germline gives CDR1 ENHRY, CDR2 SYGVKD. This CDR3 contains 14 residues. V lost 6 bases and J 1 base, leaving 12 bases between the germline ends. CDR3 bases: TGTGCCATCAGCCTAGGGGGTGAGAACACTGAAGCTTTCTTT. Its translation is CAISLGGENTEAFF.

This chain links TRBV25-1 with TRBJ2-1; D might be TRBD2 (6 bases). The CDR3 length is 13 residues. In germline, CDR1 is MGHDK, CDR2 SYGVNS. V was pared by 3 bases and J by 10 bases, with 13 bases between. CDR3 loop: CASSDPLAGEQFF. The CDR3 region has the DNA TGTGCCAGCAGTGATCCCTTGGCGGGGGAGCAGTTCTTC.